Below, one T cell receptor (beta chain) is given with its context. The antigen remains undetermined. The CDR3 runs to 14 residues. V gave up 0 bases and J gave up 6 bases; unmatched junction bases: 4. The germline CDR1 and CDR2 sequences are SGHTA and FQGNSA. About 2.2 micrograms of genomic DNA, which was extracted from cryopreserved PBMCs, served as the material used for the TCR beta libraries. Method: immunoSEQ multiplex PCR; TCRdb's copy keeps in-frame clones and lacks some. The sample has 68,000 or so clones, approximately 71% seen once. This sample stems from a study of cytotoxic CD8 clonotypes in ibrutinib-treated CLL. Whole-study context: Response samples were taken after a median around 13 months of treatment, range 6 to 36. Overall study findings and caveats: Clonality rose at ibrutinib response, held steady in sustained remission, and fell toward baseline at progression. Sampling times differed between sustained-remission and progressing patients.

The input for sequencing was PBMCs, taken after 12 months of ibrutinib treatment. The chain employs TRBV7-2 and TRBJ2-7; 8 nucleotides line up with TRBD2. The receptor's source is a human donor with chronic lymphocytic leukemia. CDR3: CASSLAFREGEQYF. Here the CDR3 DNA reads TGTGCCAGCAGCTTAGCATTTCGGGAGGGCGAGCAGTACTTC.